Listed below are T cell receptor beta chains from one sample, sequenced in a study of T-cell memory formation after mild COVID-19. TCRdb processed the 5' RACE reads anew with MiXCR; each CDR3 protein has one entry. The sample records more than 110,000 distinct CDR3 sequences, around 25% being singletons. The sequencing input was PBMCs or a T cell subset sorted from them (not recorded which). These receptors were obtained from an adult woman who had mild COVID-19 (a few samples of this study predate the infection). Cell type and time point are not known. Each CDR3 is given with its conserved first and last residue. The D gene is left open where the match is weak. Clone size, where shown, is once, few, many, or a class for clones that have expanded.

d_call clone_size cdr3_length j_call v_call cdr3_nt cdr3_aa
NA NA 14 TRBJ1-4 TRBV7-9 TGTGCCGGCACTACAGGGAGAGGGGATGAAAAACTGTTTTTT CAGTTGRGDEKLFF
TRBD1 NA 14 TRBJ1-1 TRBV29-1 TGCAGCGTTGAATGGGGGGGGACAGACACTGAAGCTTTCTTT CSVEWGGTDTEAFF
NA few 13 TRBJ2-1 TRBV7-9 TGTGCCAGCAGCTTAGCGAACGGCAATGAGCAGTTCTTC CASSLANGNEQFF
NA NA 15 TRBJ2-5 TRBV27 TGTGCCAGCAGTTTAGGGGCGATTAAAAAGGAGACCCAGTACTTC CASSLGAIKKETQYF
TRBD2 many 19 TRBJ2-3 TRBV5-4 TGTGCCAGCAGCTTTGACGTAGCGGGGGGCCGTGTGGACACAGATACGCAGTATTTT CASSFDVAGGRVDTDTQYF
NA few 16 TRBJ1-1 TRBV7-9 TGTGCCAGCAGCCCAACCCCCGGGACGGTGAACACTGAAGCTTTCTTT CASSPTPGTVNTEAFF
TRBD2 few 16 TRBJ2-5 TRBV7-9 TGTGCCAGCAGCCCCCCAACGGGAGGGCCCTCGGAGACCCAGTACTTC CASSPPTGGPSETQYF
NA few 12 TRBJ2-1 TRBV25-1 TGTGCCAGCAGTCCCCTTCAGTATGAGCAGTTCTTC CASSPLQYEQFF
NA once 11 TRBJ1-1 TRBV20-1 TGCAGTGCCCCGAAAGGCACTGAAGCTTTCTTT CSAPKGTEAFF
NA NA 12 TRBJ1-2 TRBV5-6 TGTGCCAGCAGCTTGTCTCTCACGGGCTACACCTTC CASSLSLTGYTF
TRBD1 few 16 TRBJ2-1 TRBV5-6 TGTGCCAGCAGCCCCGCCGGGACAGGGGGCTCGGATGAGCAGTTCTTC CASSPAGTGGSDEQFF
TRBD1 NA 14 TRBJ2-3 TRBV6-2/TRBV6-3 TGTGCCAGCAGTCAGGGACAGGCAGCCGATACGCAGTATTTT CASSQGQAADTQYF
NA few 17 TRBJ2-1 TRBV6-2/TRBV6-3 TGTGCCAGCAGCCATTTCGGATTTAGCGGACCTCAGGCCACCCAGTTCTTC CASSHFGFSGPQATQFF
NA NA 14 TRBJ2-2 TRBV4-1 TGCGCCAGCAGCCAAGTTCAGAACACCGGGGAGCTGTTTTTT CASSQVQNTGELFF
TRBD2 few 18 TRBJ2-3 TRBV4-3 TGCGCCAGCAGCCAAGCGGCGCTAGCGGGAGGGCAGGGAGATACGCAGTATTTT CASSQAALAGGQGDTQYF
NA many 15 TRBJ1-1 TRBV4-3 TGCGCCAGCAGCCAAGACAGGGTGGGGAACACTGAAGCTTTCTTT CASSQDRVGNTEAFF
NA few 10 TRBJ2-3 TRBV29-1 TGCAGCGTCCCGGGAGATACGCAGTATTTT CSVPGDTQYF
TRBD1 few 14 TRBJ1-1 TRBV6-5 TGTGCCAGCAGTTCGTGGACAGGGAACACTGAAGCTTTCTTT CASSSWTGNTEAFF
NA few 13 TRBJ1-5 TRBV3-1 TGTGCCAGCAGCCAAGGTGGGGTTCAGCCCCAGCATTTT CASSQGGVQPQHF
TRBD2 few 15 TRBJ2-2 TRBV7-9 TGTGCCAGCAGCTTGCTAGCGGGAGGAATCGGGGAGCTGTTTTTT CASSLLAGGIGELFF
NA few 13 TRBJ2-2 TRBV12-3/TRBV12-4 TGTGCCAGCAGGACAGTCCTCACCGGGGAGCTGTTTTTT CASRTVLTGELFF
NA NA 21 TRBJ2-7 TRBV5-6 TGTGCCAGCAGCGCGGCGGTCCCTTCTATACAGACAGGCCATAGGGGCTACGAGCAGTACTTC CASSAAVPSIQTGHRGYEQYF
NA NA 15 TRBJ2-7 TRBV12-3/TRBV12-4 TGTGCCAGCAGTTTACCAGGGCCCCCCAACTACGAGCAGTACTTC CASSLPGPPNYEQYF
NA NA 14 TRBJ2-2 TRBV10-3 TGTGCCATCAGTGAAGGGGCGAGCACCGGGGAGCTGTTTTTT CAISEGASTGELFF
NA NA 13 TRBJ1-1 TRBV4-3 TGCGCCAGCAGCCCAACCGGGGTCACTGAAGCTTTCTTT CASSPTGVTEAFF
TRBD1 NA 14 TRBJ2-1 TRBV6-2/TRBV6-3 TGTGCCAGCAGCTTGGCGACAGGGATCAATGAGCAGTTCTTC CASSLATGINEQFF
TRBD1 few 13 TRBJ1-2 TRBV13 TGTGCCAGCAGCGCGGGACAGAACTATGGCTACACCTTC CASSAGQNYGYTF
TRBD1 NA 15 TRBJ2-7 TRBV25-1 TGTGCCAGCAGTATTGCCGGGACAGGACCCTACGAGCAGTACTTC CASSIAGTGPYEQYF
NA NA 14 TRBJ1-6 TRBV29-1 TGCAGCGTTCAAGGTGCGGAAGATAATTCACCCCTCCACTTT CSVQGAEDNSPLHF
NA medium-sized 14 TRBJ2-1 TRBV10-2 TGCGCCAGCAGTGTGTCTCAAGAATACAATGAGCAGTTCTTC CASSVSQEYNEQFF
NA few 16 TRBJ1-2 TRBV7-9 TGTGCCAGCAGCTCCGGGCGGGCCGGAGTTACCGGTGGCTACACCTTC CASSSGRAGVTGGYTF
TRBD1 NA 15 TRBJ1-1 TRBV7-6 TGTGCCAGCAGCTCCCGACAGGGCATGAACACTGAATCTTTCTTT CASSSRQGMNTESFF
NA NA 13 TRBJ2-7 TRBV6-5 TGTGCCAGCAGTTACTCGTCACGGGGAGAGCAGTACTTC CASSYSSRGEQYF
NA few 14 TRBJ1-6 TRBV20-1 TGCAGTGCTAGTAGGGTCGGTGACTCTTCACCCCTCCACTTT CSASRVGDSSPLHF
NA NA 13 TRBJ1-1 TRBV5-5 TGTGCCACCTCCTCCCCGGGTTACACTGAAGCTTTCTTT CATSSPGYTEAFF
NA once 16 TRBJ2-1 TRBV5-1 TGCGCCAGCAGTTTAGCCGGAGCGTCGGGCTACAATGAGCAGTTCTTC CASSLAGASGYNEQFF
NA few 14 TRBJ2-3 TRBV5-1 TGCGCCAGCAGCACCGGGACGGGCACAGATACGCAGTATTTT CASSTGTGTDTQYF
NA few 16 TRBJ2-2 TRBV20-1 TGCAGTGCTAGAGATTCCCCAGGAATGAACACCGGGGAGCTGTTTTTT CSARDSPGMNTGELFF
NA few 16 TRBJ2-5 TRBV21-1 TGTGCCAGCAGCAACATCCAGGGTGGGAAGAGAGAGACCCAGTACTTC CASSNIQGGKRETQYF
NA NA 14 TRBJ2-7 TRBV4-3 TGCGCCAGCAGCGTTAATGCAGACTCCTACGAGCAGTACTTC CASSVNADSYEQYF
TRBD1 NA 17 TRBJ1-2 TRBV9 TGTGCCAGCAGCGACTCCTTAACCAGGGGGTATATGAGTGGCTACACCTTC CASSDSLTRGYMSGYTF
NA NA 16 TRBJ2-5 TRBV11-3 TGTGCCAGCAGCTCAAGGAGCGGAGGCACTGAAGAGACCCAGTACTTC CASSSRSGGTEETQYF
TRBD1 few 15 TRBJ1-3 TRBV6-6 TGTGCCAGCAGTTACGAGACAGGGAACGGAAACACCATATATTTT CASSYETGNGNTIYF
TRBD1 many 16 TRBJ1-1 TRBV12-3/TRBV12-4 TGTGCCAGCAGCTCTTGGACAGGGTATAAGAACACTGAAGCTTTCTTT CASSSWTGYKNTEAFF
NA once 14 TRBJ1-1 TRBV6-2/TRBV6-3 TGTGCCAGCAGTTCCTGGGGTCTTGACACTGAAGCTTTCTTT CASSSWGLDTEAFF
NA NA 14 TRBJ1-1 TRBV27 TGTGCCAGCAGCCTGCGGGGGGACGGCACTGAAGCTTTCTTT CASSLRGDGTEAFF
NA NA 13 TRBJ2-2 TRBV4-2 TGTGCCAGCAGGACAGGCAACACCGGGGAGCTGTTTTTT CASRTGNTGELFF
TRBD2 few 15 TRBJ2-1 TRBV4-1 TGCGCCAGCAGCCTAGCGGGGGATACCTACAATGAGCAGTTCTTC CASSLAGDTYNEQFF
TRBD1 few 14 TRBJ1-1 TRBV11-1 TGTGCCAGCAGCCCAGGACAGGGGAGGACTGAAGCTTTCTTT CASSPGQGRTEAFF
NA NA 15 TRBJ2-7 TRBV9 TGTGCCAGCAGCGTACAGACAGGTTACGCCTACGAGCAGTACTTC CASSVQTGYAYEQYF
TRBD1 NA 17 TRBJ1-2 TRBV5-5 TGTGCCAGCAGCACGGACGTGTTCACAGGGGATAGCCATGGCTACACCTTC CASSTDVFTGDSHGYTF
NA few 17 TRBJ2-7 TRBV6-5 TGTGCCAGCAGTTACTCGTACGTGCGGGCCCGAGACTACGAGCAGTACTTC CASSYSYVRARDYEQYF
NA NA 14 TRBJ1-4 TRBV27 TGTGCCAGCAAGCGTCAGGCGAGGAGTGAAAAACTGTTTTTT CASKRQARSEKLFF
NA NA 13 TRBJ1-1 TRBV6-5 TGTGCCAGCAGTTACGGGGAGTTAGCTGAAGCTTTCTTT CASSYGELAEAFF
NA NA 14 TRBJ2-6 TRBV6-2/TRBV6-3 TGTGCCAGCAGTTACAGCTCTGGGGCCAACGTCCTGACTTTC CASSYSSGANVLTF
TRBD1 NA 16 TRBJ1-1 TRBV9 TGTGCCAGCAGCACTGGGACAGGGATCGTGATGACTGAAGCTTTCTTT CASSTGTGIVMTEAFF
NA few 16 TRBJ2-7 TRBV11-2 TGTGCCAGCAGCTCGCGGCTCTCTAAATCCGACTACGAGCAGTACTTC CASSSRLSKSDYEQYF
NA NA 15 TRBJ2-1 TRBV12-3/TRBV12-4 TGTGCCAGCAGCACGTCCGGGACGTCCGGGATGGAGCAGTTCTTC CASSTSGTSGMEQFF